Below, one T cell receptor beta chain is given with its context. The antigen is undetermined. This specimen belongs to a study of T cell responses to AZD1222 COVID-19 vaccine. Study observations and caveats: Spike-specific TCR breadth and depth went up after people got two AZD1222 doses.

The protocol was immunoSEQ multiplex PCR, while the TCRdb copy is restricted to in-frame clones and leaves out a portion. This table has roughly 150,000 clones, almost 95% appearing once. Sequencing used peripheral blood, obtained on day 0 of AZD1222 vaccination. The sequence came from an adult in good health.

For the CDR3, the DNA is TGTGCCAGCAGCGCCCGGTTGATGGACAATGAGCAGTTCTTC. As protein: CASSARLMDNEQFF. The chain recombines TRBV7-3 with TRBJ2-1; D remains ambiguous. CDR3 length: 14 amino acids. Between the trimmed V and J ends, which lost 5 bases and 5 bases, there was a span of 13 bases. Germline assignment: CDR1 SGHTA and CDR2 FQGTGA.